This T cell receptor (beta chain) derives from a study of CD4 T cell repertoires in COVID-19. Study-level information: After less than 12 days of IL-2 expansion, CFSE-low cells were relabeled and restimulated with other coronavirus spikes. Overall study findings and caveats: Between about 6.5 and 27% of SARS-CoV-2 clonotypes also appeared in SARS-CoV and/or HKU1 spike cultures. Suggested intraclonal diversification: top SARS-CoV-2-reactive clonotypes appeared in two or three memory subsets.

Libraries were prepared by immunoSEQ multiplex PCR; TCRdb keeps only in-frame clonotypes and omits some of them. This sample has about 440 clones; around 25% occur once, and the top ten carry 35% to 40%. V shed 2 bases, J shed 7 bases, and the junction held 6 bases outside the gene matches. CDR1 KGHDR and CDR2 SFDVKD come from the germline V gene. The CDR3 totals 15 residues. Samples came from patients recovered from mild-to-severe COVID-19. In its sample, this clone was seen a few times. Antigen specificity is unknown. The rearrangement uses TRBV24-1 and TRBJ2-3; 9 nucleotides match TRBD1. The source is a human donor who had COVID-19. The source was memory CD4+ T cells, cultured in vitro, collected after recovery from COVID-19. CDR3 loop: CATSDSGTGTYTQYF. The CDR3 region has the DNA TGTGCCACCAGTGATTCCGGGACAGGGACGTATACGCAGTATTTT.